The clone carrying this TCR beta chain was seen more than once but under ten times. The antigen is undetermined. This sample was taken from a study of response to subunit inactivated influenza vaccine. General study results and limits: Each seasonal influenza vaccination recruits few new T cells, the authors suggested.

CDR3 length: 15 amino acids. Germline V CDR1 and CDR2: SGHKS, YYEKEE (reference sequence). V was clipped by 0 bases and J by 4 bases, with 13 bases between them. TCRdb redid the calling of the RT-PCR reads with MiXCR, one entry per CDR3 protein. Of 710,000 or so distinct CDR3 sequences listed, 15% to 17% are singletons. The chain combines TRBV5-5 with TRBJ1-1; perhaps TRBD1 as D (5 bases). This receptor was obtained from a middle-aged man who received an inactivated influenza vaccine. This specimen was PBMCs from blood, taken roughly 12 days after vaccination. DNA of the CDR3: TGTGCCAGCAGCTTGGCAGGGTATGGTACCACTGAAGCTTTCTTT. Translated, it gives CASSLAGYGTTEAFF.